Below are 22 T cell receptor beta chains sequenced from a single sample in a study of blood T cell repertoires in COVID-19. Only in-frame clones appear in the TCRdb table, and some are missing; sequencing was by immunoSEQ multiplex PCR. The data hold approximately 140,000 clones, with 70% to 80% observed a single time. The source material was peripheral blood. The receptors originated from a man over 45 with acute or convalescent COVID-19.

This chain joins TRBV5-6 and TRBJ1-1; D unclear. CDR3 length: 14 residues. Germline lookup yields CDR1 SGHDT and CDR2 YYEEEE. Trimming took off 0 bases at V and 3 bases at J, with 9 bases between the two ends. The CDR3, as DNA: TGTGCCAGCAGCTTGGGTGCGGGCTACACTGAAGCTTTCTTT. Translation gives CASSLGAGYTEAFF.

This clone showed up just a few times. This chain links TRBV29-1 with TRBJ2-3; TRBD1 is a possible D gene (5 bases). V shed 3 bases and J shed 4 bases, with 11 bases lying between them. Germline CDR1 reads SQVTM; CDR2 reads ANQGSEA. The length of the CDR3 is 13 residues. CDR3 in amino acids: CSVELRVADTQYF. CDR3 DNA: TGCAGCGTTGAGCTCAGGGTAGCAGATACGCAGTATTTT.

The rearrangement uses TRBV5-1 and TRBJ2-5; 16 bases line up with TRBD2. Germline CDR1 reads SGHRS; CDR2 reads YFSETQ. CDR3 length: 17 residues. The trim removed 6 bases at V and 4 bases at J, leaving 9 bases unmatched. CDR3 DNA sequence: TGCGCCAGCAATCACGGGACTAGCGGGGGGGCCGGAGAGACCCAGTACTTC. Amino acids: CASNHGTSGGAGETQYF.

V is TRBV30 and J is TRBJ2-3; TRBD2 is a possible D gene (6 bases). CDR1 is GTSNPN and CDR2 is SVGIG in the germline V gene (reference sequence). CDR3 length: 15 residues. V shed 0 bases and J shed 4 bases, with 14 bases lying between them. CDR3 sequence reads: CAWSVSRERADTQYF. In nucleotides, the CDR3 is TGTGCCTGGAGTGTGAGCAGGGAGCGGGCAGATACGCAGTATTTT. Full variable domain (outside the CDR3, taken from reference TRBV30 and TRBJ2-3): SQTIHQWPATLVQPVGSPLSLECTVEGTSNPNLYWYRQAAGRGLQLLFYSVGIGQISSEVPQNLSASRPQDRQFILSSKKLLLSDSGFYLCAWSVSRERADTQYFGPGTRLTVL.

V usage is TRBV6-5 and J usage is TRBJ2-7, with D perhaps matching TRBD2 (5 bases). The CDR3 length is 14 residues. Per germline, CDR1 MNHEY and CDR2 SVGAGI. V was clipped by 6 bases and J by 1 base, with 13 bases between them. The CDR3 loop reads CASRGSLGSYEQYF. DNA of the CDR3: TGTGCCAGCAGGGGCTCACTAGGATCCTACGAGCAGTACTTC.

The V call is TRBV29-1, the J call TRBJ2-3, with D unclear. Germline loops: CDR1 SQVTM, CDR2 ANQGSEA. The CDR3 loop spans 14 amino acids. The V end was cut by 1 base, the J end by 2 bases, with 10 bases between. The CDR3 protein is CSVEGRENTDTQYF. CDR3 in DNA: TGCAGCGTTGAAGGTCGCGAAAACACAGATACGCAGTATTTT.

The gene calls are TRBV30 and TRBJ1-3; 7 bases agree with TRBD1. Germline lookup yields CDR1 GTSNPN and CDR2 SVGIG (reference sequence). CDR3 length: 15 amino acids. The junction had 7 bases not matched to a gene; V was cut back by 3 bases and J by 2 bases. CDR3 sequence: CAWRLPGTAGNTIYF. CDR3 DNA: TGTGCCTGGAGGCTGCCCGGGACAGCTGGAAACACCATATATTTT.

V and J are TRBV7-3 and TRBJ2-7; maybe TRBD2 (5 bases). The CDR3 has 14 residues. V was trimmed by 5 bases and J by 8 bases, leaving 19 bases between them. CDR1 is SGHTA and CDR2 is FQGTGA in the germline V gene. CDR3 bases: TGTGCCAGCAGCCCCGCCGGGGTAGGATCAAAGCAGTACTTC. Protein: CASSPAGVGSKQYF. Variable domain in full (rest from reference TRBV7-3 and TRBJ2-7): GAGVSQTPSNKVTEKGKYVELRCDPISGHTALYWYRQSLGQGPEFLIYFQGTGAADDSGLPNDRFFAVRPEGSVSTLKIQRTERGDSAVYLCASSPAGVGSKQYFGPGTRLTVT.

This chain connects TRBV14 to TRBJ1-1, with TRBD1 matching 8 bases. This CDR3 is built from 16 residues. Germline values: CDR1 SGHDN, CDR2 FVKESK. The J segment lost 0 bases and the V segment lost 4 bases, leaving 7 bases of the junction unmatched. The CDR3 spells CASSPRTGNLNTEAFF. The CDR3 DNA follows: TGTGCCAGCAGCCCTCGGACAGGGAACCTGAACACTGAAGCTTTCTTT.

The gene calls are TRBV5-1 and TRBJ1-2, with TRBD1 as a possible D gene (6 bases). Trimming removed 2 bases from V and 4 bases from J, with 12 bases in between. This CDR3 region has 14 residues. Germline V gene data show CDR1 as SGHRS and CDR2 as YFSETQ. The CDR3 region has the DNA TGCGCCAGCAGCTTTCAGGGGAATGGCTATGGCTACACCTTC. Its protein is CASSFQGNGYGYTF.

V and J are TRBV7-9 and TRBJ1-6; TRBD1 matches at 7 bases. This CDR3 spans 14 amino acids. V trimming: 6 bases; J trimming: 8 bases; junction bases outside the gene matches: 7. The germline V gene encodes CDR1 SEHNR and CDR2 FQNEAQ (reference sequence). CDR3 residues: CASSQTGFYSPLHF. CDR3 nucleotide sequence: TGTGCCAGCAGTCAGACAGGGTTTTATTCACCCCTCCACTTT.

The rearrangement uses TRBV6-2 or TRBV6-3 and TRBJ1-5; perhaps TRBD1 as D (6 bases). CDR3 length: 17 residues. V dropped 5 bases and J dropped 0 bases, with 17 bases sitting between them. The germline V gene has CDR1 MNHEY and CDR2 SVGEGT. CDR3 loop: CASSHPQGQYSNQPQHF. The DNA for the CDR3 is TGTGCCAGCAGTCATCCTCAGGGACAATATAGCAATCAGCCCCAGCATTTT.

The rearrangement joins TRBV19 to TRBJ1-3; 8 nucleotides agree with TRBD1. The CDR3 is 13 amino acids. Germline V gene data show CDR1 as LNHDA and CDR2 as SQIVND (reference sequence). The trim removed 7 bases at V and 4 bases at J, leaving 3 bases unmatched. The CDR3 DNA is TGTGCCAGTACCAGGGGGCAAGGAAACACCATATATTTT. Protein sequence: CASTRGQGNTIYF.

This chain uses TRBV6-5 with TRBJ2-5, with 9 bases aligning to TRBD1. Germline lookup yields CDR1 MNHEY and CDR2 SVGAGI. Trimming removed 8 bases from V and 5 bases from J; junction bases left unmatched: 12. CDR3 length: 15 amino acids. CDR3 residues: CASGSNRGRRETQYF. For the CDR3, the DNA is TGTGCCAGCGGCTCAAACAGGGGGCGCAGGGAGACCCAGTACTTC.

The CDR3 sequence is CASSADRGEAFF. The CDR3 region has the DNA TGTGCCAGCAGCGCAGACAGGGGTGAAGCTTTCTTT. V is TRBV9 and J is TRBJ1-1; 8 bases are a match to TRBD1. CDR1 SGDLS and CDR2 YYNGEE come from the germline V gene. This CDR3 is 12 amino acids long. The V and J ends lost 3 bases and 7 bases, in that order; junction bases with no gene match: 2.

For this clone: Sequence at one end of the junction differs from germline and may be a read error. This chain's CDR3 is CASTERTGGIMNTEAFF. The CDR3 nucleotides read TGTGCCAGCACTGAAAGGACAGGTGGAATCATGAACACTGAAGCTTTCTTT. The chain employs TRBV6-1 and TRBJ1-1; 7 nucleotides align to TRBD1. Germline V gene sequence: CDR1 MNHNS, CDR2 SASEGT. This CDR3 spans 17 amino acids.

The rearrangement links TRBV27 to TRBJ1-2, with 10 bases matching TRBD1. The CDR3 consists of 14 residues. The germline V gene has CDR1 MNHEY and CDR2 SMNVEV (reference sequence). V shed 6 bases, J shed 4 bases, and the junction held 5 bases outside the gene matches. The CDR3 loop is CASRPGQGFYGYTF. CDR3 DNA sequence: TGTGCCAGCAGACCGGGACAGGGGTTCTATGGCTACACCTTC.

V gene TRBV21-1 combines with J gene TRBJ1-3; whether TRBD1, the table's D call, matches the DNA was not checked. TRBV21-1 is a recognized pseudogene. The CDR3 covers 14 residues. This CDR3 is CASSKGGGGNTIYF. CDR3 nucleotides: TGTGCCAGCAGCAAAGGCGGAGGGGGCAACACCATATATTTT.

V is TRBV9 and J is TRBJ1-1; D call uncertain. Trimming removed 0 bases at V and 1 base at J, with 10 bases between. The length of the CDR3 is 15 residues. CDR1 and CDR2 from the germline V gene are SGDLS and YYNGEE. The CDR3 nucleotides are TGTGCCAGCAGCGTAGATGCGGGATGGAACACTGAAGCTTTCTTT. Encoded protein: CASSVDAGWNTEAFF.

V and J are TRBV2 and TRBJ2-3; D gene unclear. V was cut by 5 bases and J by 6 bases, with 6 bases left in between. The CDR3 runs to 11 residues. Germline CDR1 SNHLY, CDR2 FYNNEI. The CDR3 DNA is TGTGCCAGCAGTTGGGCGGATACGCAGTATTTT. Its translation is CASSWADTQYF. The entire variable domain, with the rest obtained from reference TRBV2 and TRBJ2-3, is as follows: EPEVTQTPSHQVTQMGQEVILRCVPISNHLYFYWYRQILGQKVEFLVSFYNNEISEKSEIFDDQFSVERPDGSNFTLKIRSTKLEDSAMYFCASSWADTQYFGPGTRLTVL.

This chain connects TRBV23-1 to TRBJ1-2; TRBD1 agrees at 9 bases. TRBV23-1 is an ORF for which the function is uncertain. V dropped 2 bases and J dropped 4; count of bases not matched to a gene: 17. This CDR3 is 19 amino acids long. The CDR3 here is CASSQPKRGQGLFSYGYTF. CDR3 DNA: TGCGCCAGCAGTCAACCCAAAAGGGGACAGGGTTTATTTTCCTATGGCTACACCTTC.

This clone was found a few times. CDR3 nucleotide sequence: TGTGCCAGCAGCGCACCCTCGACAGGGCGTTATAATGAAAAACTGTTTTTT. Protein: CASSAPSTGRYNEKLFF. The rearrangement uses TRBV9 and TRBJ1-4, with 7 bases identical to TRBD1. The CDR3 has 17 residues. Germline V gene sequence: CDR1 SGDLS, CDR2 YYNGEE. V dropped 3 bases and J dropped 4; count of bases not matched to a gene: 12.